This T cell receptor (beta chain) was profiled in a study of lymphopenia after photon versus proton radiotherapy. Study conclusions and caveats: Authors raise, but do not show, better survival with proton therapy. Larger post-nadir TCR diversity loss correlated inversely with survival in deceased patients. Oligoclonal CD8+ Temra expansion after nadir drove photon patients' diversity drop. Under photons, naive T cells and diversity fell while effector/memory populations rose.

The repertoire was sequenced with immunoSEQ multiplex PCR; TCRdb's copy has only in-frame clones and lacks some. The sample lists around 150,000 clones; approximately 86% were seen once. Per the germline V gene, CDR1 is SQVTM and CDR2 is ANQGSEA. The V gene lost 6 bases and the J gene lost 5 bases, with 16 bases spanning the gap. The CDR3 is 13 residues long. A word on this clone: No antigen is known for it.

This chain connects TRBV29-1 to TRBJ1-2; D ambiguous. This sample comprised peripheral blood, obtained from a patient treated with photon-based radiotherapy. This TCR was sampled from a man aged 50 to 60 with gastric cancer. CDR3 nucleotide sequence: TGCAGCGTCGCCACAGATAACGGGTATGGCTACACCTTC. Translating it yields CSVATDNGYGYTF.